The sequence of this TCR beta chain was determined in a study of CD8 T cells in ankylosing spondylitis. Study-level findings and limits: The clones that were linked to disease were reported to be significantly enriched in matched synovial fluid samples from ankylosing spondylitis patients. Several highly homologous variants made up a TCR beta motif, and this motif appeared characteristic of ankylosing spondylitis blood. Clones linked to disease, bearing a CD8+ phenotype, were relatively rare in peripheral blood.

Only a few counts were recorded for this clonotype. Its antigen is as yet unknown. The CDR3 has 17 amino acids. Per germline, CDR1 MNHEY and CDR2 SMNVEV (reference sequence). J lost 0 bases, V lost 5 bases, and 12 bases had no gene match. Molecular-barcoded quantitative 5'-RACE produced these TCR beta libraries. From the 5' RACE reads, TCRdb called clonotypes with MiXCR, one entry per CDR3 protein. The repertoire includes hundreds of thousands of distinct CDR3 sequences, about 12% of them detected once, and approximately 0.5% sits in the top ten. What was sequenced was blood, either unsorted or a sorted T cell fraction (not recorded which). This clonotype was obtained from a male donor with ankylosing spondylitis. The chain combines TRBV27 with TRBJ2-7; TRBD2 matches 8 bases. Here the CDR3 reads CASSPLSVAGISYEQYF. The CDR3 DNA reads TGTGCCAGCAGTCCGCTTTCCGTAGCGGGGATCTCCTACGAGCAGTACTTC.